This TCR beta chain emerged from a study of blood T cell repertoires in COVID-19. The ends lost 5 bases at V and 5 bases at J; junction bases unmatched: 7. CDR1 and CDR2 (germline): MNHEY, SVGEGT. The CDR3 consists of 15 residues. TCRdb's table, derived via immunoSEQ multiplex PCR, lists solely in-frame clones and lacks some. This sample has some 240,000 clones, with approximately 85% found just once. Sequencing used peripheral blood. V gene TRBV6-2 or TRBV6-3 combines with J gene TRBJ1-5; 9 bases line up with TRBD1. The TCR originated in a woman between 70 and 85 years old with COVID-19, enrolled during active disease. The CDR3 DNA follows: TGTGCCAGCAGTGCCGGGACAGGGCGCGATCAGCCCCAGCATTTT. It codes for CASSAGTGRDQPQHF.